This T cell receptor beta chain was profiled in a study of T cells in Graves' hyperthyroidism and ophthalmopathy. Study-wide points: In blood, most of the thyroid clonotypes expanded above 0.001 were also present. A model built on 13 V-J features separated ophthalmopathy from stable hyperthyroidism.

This CDR3 has 14 amino acids. Germline V CDR1 and CDR2: DFQATT, SNEGSKA (reference sequence). The J segment lost 5 bases and the V segment lost 5 bases, leaving 5 bases of the junction unmatched. This clonotype showed up many times. Its antigen is undetermined. The investigators amplified TCR beta CDR3 regions from RNA transcripts. The HTBI set primed first-round TCR CDR3 RT-PCR. Using its own MiXCR run on the multiplex PCR reads, TCRdb lists one record per CDR3 protein. This sample has some 560,000 distinct CDR3 sequences, with 12% to 15% found just once. Diagnoses were established using clinical symptoms, serum thyroxine and TRAb, thyroid ultrasound and orbital computed tomography.

The TCR sequence derives from a woman in her 40s with Graves' hyperthyroidism. The chain recombines TRBV20-1 with TRBJ2-1, with 11 bases aligning to TRBD2. The sample was blood. CDR3 sequence: CSALGLAVNNEQFF. The CDR3 bases are TGCAGTGCTCTGGGACTAGCGGTAAACAATGAGCAGTTCTTC.